Listed below are T cell receptor beta chains from one sample, sequenced in a study of identical twins. TCRdb processed the 5' RACE reads anew with MiXCR; each CDR3 protein has one entry. The sample records under 300,000 distinct CDR3 sequences, 6.5% being singletons. These same records also appear under a second study, on T cells expressing NK-cell markers.

Sequences were obtained from CD8+ T cells sorted from blood. The receptor set was obtained from a woman aged 18-30 years in good health. Each CDR3 is given with its conserved first and last residue. A D gene is named only where the DNA matches it firmly. Where a row states a size, it is once, few, many or the class of an expanded clone; other rows omit it.

CASSHPGVGEQYF TGCGCCAGCAGCCACCCGGGTGTTGGGGAGCAGTACTTC TRBV4-1 - TRBJ2-7 -
CASSSTLGQHNSPLHF TGTGCCAGCAGTTCCACGCTCGGACAGCATAATTCACCCCTCCACTTT TRBV5-5 many TRBJ1-6 -
CASSRLEADTQYF TGTGCCAGCAGCCGACTAGAGGCAGATACGCAGTATTTT TRBV12-3/TRBV12-4 - TRBJ2-3 -
CASSGGPSAGSHEQYF TGCGCCAGCAGCGGCGGTCCCTCCGCGGGATCTCACGAGCAGTACTTC TRBV5-1 many TRBJ2-7 -
CASSGPDRALETQYF TGTGCCAGCAGCGGGCCGGACAGGGCTTTAGAGACCCAGTACTTC TRBV5-4 many TRBJ2-5 TRBD1
CASSFSGGSETQYF TGCGCCAGCAGCTTCTCGGGAGGGTCGGAGACCCAGTACTTC TRBV5-1 - TRBJ2-5 TRBD2
CASSFGQYNSPLHF TGTGCCAGCAGCTTTGGACAGTATAATTCACCCCTCCACTTT TRBV7-6 few TRBJ1-6 -
CASSQDWTTSVEQYF TGCGCCAGCAGCCAAGATTGGACTACCTCAGTCGAGCAGTACTTC TRBV4-3 - TRBJ2-7 -
CASSPEIRGYQETQYF TGTGCCAGCAGCCCTGAAATTCGGGGTTACCAAGAGACCCAGTACTTC TRBV7-8 many TRBJ2-5 -
CASGGPGDEKLFF TGTGCCAGCGGGGGACCCGGCGATGAAAAACTGTTTTTT TRBV7-9 few TRBJ1-4 -
CASSSGLAGNNEQFF TGTGCCAGCAGTTCCGGATTGGCGGGTAACAATGAGCAGTTCTTC TRBV6-5 - TRBJ2-1 -
CASSQDPSGAYEQYF TGCGCCAGCAGCCAAGATCCTAGCGGGGCCTACGAGCAGTACTTC TRBV4-3 many TRBJ2-7 TRBD2
CASSYGADAYEQYF TGTGCCAGCAGTTATGGAGCGGACGCCTACGAGCAGTACTTC TRBV6-2/TRBV6-3 - TRBJ2-7 -
CASSLDRVNQPQHF TGTGCCAGCAGCCTTGACAGGGTCAATCAGCCCCAGCATTTT TRBV12-3/TRBV12-4 many TRBJ1-5 TRBD1
CASNGGTLLGGYTF TGTGCCAGCAACGGCGGGACACTCCTCGGGGGCTACACCTTC TRBV12-3/TRBV12-4 - TRBJ1-2 -
CASSYAAGVVNTQYF TGTGCCAGCAGTTACGCGGCGGGGGTCGTGAATACGCAGTATTTT TRBV6-5 - TRBJ2-3 TRBD2
CASSLESRGEQFF TGTGCCAGCAGCTTAGAATCGAGGGGGGAGCAGTTCTTC TRBV13 few TRBJ2-1 -
CASSWTSTMNNEQFF TGTGCCAGCAGTTGGACCTCCACGATGAACAATGAGCAGTTCTTC TRBV6-5 few TRBJ2-1 -
CASSQVGNSWNEQFF TGTGCCAGCAGCCAAGTCGGGAATTCATGGAATGAGCAGTTCTTC TRBV3-1 few TRBJ2-1 -
CASSPPNRGRALDEQFF TGTGCCAGCTCACCACCGAACCGCGGGAGGGCCCTCGATGAGCAGTTCTTC TRBV18 few TRBJ2-1 TRBD2
CASSSDSSSTDTQYF TGTGCCAGCAGCTCGGACTCCTCTAGCACAGATACGCAGTATTTT TRBV7-2 - TRBJ2-3 -
CASSSVQETQYF TGTGCCAGCAGTTCCGTCCAAGAGACCCAGTACTTC TRBV28 - TRBJ2-5 -
CSVDRVTSAGTLEQFF TGCAGCGTTGATAGGGTTACGTCGGCAGGGACCCTGGAGCAGTTCTTC TRBV29-1 many TRBJ2-1 -
CASSSVAGEQYF TGTGCCAGCAGTTCGGTCGCGGGAGAACAGTACTTC TRBV12-3/TRBV12-4 many TRBJ2-7 TRBD2
CAWSGDPRREQFF TGTGCCTGGAGTGGGGACCCGCGGAGAGAGCAGTTCTTC TRBV30 few TRBJ2-1 -
CASRTNQGEAFF TGTGCCAGCAGGACTAATCAAGGAGAAGCTTTCTTT TRBV7-9 few TRBJ1-1 -
CASSPLVGEQYF TGTGCCAGCAGCCCCCTCGTTGGCGAGCAGTACTTC TRBV6-6 - TRBJ2-7 -
CASSTSGGVDEQFF TGTGCCAGCAGCACTAGCGGGGGGGTTGATGAGCAGTTCTTC TRBV9 few TRBJ2-1 TRBD2
CASSMPWDNTQYF TGTGCCAGCAGCATGCCCTGGGACAATACGCAGTATTTT TRBV7-9 few TRBJ2-3 -
CASSPGSVNEQFF TGTGCTAGCAGCCCCGGGAGTGTCAATGAGCAGTTCTTC TRBV7-7 few TRBJ2-1 -
CASSRSWLKGETQYF TGTGCCAGCAGCCGAAGCTGGCTAAAGGGAGAGACCCAGTACTTC TRBV16 - TRBJ2-5 -
CASTPTEGGVTEAFF TGTGCCAGCACCCCGACGGAGGGGGGAGTCACTGAAGCTTTCTTT TRBV7-6 - TRBJ1-1 -